The clone carrying this TCR beta chain showed up just a few times. The entry originates in a study of blood T cell repertoires in COVID-19. Repertoires were generated with immunoSEQ multiplex PCR, while TCRdb's copy carries only in-frame clones and drops some. The sample lists hundreds of thousands of clones; 70% to 90% were seen once. The CDR3 extends over 15 amino acids. With 4 bases removed from V and 1 base from J, the gap between germline ends came to 10 bases. Germline assignment: CDR1 ENHRY and CDR2 SYGVKD. The TCR originated in a man between 35 and 55 years old with acute or convalescent COVID-19. This chain connects TRBV10-3 to TRBJ2-2, with D possibly matching TRBD1 (5 bases). The specimen was peripheral blood. The CDR3 coding sequence is TGTGCCATCAGTGTAGGACAACTGAACACCGGGGAGCTGTTTTTT. It yields the protein CAISVGQLNTGELFF.